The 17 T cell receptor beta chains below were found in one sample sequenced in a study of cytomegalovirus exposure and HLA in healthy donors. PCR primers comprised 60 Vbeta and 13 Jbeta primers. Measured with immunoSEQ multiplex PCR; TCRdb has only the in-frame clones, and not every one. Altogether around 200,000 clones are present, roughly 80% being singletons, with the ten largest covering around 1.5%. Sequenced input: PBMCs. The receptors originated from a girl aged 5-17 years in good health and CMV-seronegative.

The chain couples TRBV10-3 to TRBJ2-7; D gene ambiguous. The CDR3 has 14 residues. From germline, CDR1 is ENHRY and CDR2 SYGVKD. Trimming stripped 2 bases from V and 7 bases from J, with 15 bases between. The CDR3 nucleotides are TGTGCCATCAGTGAGACTTCAACCTCGCGAGAGCAGTACTTC. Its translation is CAISETSTSREQYF.

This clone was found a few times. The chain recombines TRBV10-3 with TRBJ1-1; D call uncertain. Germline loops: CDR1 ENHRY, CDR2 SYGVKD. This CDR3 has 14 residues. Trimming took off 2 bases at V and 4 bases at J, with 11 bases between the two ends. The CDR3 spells CAISEDPRGTEAFF. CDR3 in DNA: TGTGCCATCAGTGAGGACCCCCGAGGCACTGAAGCTTTCTTT.

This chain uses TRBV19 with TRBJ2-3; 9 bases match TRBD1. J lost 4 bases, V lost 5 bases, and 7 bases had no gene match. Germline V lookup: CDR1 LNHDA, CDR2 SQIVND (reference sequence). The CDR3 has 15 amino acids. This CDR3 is CASSVGDREADTQYF. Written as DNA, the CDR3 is TGTGCCAGTAGTGTGGGGGACAGGGAAGCAGATACGCAGTATTTT.

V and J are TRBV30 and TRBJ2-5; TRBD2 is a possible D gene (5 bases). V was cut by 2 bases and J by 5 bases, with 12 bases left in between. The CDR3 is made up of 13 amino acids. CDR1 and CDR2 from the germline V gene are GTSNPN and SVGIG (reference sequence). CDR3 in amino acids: CAWSRLASETQYF. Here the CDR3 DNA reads TGTGCCTGGAGTCGTCTAGCTTCGGAGACCCAGTACTTC. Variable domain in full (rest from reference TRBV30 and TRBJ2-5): SQTIHQWPATLVQPVGSPLSLECTVEGTSNPNLYWYRQAAGRGLQLLFYSVGIGQISSEVPQNLSASRPQDRQFILSSKKLLLSDSGFYLCAWSRLASETQYFGPGTRLLVL.

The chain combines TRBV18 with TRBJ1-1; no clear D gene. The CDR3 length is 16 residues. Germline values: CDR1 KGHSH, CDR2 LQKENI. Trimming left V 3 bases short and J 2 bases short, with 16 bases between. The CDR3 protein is CASSPTRVMPNTEAFF. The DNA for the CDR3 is TGTGCCAGCTCACCTACTCGTGTCATGCCAAACACTGAAGCTTTCTTT.

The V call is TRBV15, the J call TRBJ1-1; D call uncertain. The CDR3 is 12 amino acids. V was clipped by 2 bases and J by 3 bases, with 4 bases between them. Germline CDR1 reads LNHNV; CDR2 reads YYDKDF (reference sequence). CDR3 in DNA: TGTGCCACCAGCAGACCCGACACTGAAGCTTTCTTT. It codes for CATSRPDTEAFF.

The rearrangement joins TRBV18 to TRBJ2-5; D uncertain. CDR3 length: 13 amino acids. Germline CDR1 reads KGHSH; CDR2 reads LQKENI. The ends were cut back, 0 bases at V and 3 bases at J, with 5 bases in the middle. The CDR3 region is CASSPPVEETQYF. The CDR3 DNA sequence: TGTGCCAGCTCACCACCAGTAGAAGAGACCCAGTACTTC.

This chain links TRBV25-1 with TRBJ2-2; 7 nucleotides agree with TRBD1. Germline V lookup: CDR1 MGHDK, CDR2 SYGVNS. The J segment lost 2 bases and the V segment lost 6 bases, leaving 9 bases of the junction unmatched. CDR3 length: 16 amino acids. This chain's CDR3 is CASRVSGTDNTGELFF. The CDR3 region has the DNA TGTGCCAGCAGAGTCTCAGGGACAGACAACACCGGGGAGCTGTTTTTT.

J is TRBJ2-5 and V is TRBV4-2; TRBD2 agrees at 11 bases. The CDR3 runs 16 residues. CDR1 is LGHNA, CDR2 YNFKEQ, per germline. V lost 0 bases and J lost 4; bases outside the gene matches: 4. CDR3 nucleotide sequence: TGTGCCAGCAGCCAAGATGGCACTAGCGGGGGAGAGACCCAGTACTTC. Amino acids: CASSQDGTSGGETQYF.

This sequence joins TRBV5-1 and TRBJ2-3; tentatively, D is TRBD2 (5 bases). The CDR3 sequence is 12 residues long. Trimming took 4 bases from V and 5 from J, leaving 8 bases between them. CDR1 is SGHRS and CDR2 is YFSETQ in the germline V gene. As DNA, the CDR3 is TGCGCCAGCAGCCCGGGAAGAGATACGCAGTATTTT. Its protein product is CASSPGRDTQYF.

CDR3 sequence: CASSDVGQGNANTGELFF. DNA of the CDR3: TGTGCCAGCAGTGACGTAGGACAGGGAAACGCGAACACCGGGGAGCTGTTTTTT. The chain combines TRBV6-4 with TRBJ2-2; 8 nucleotides agree with TRBD1. The J segment lost 0 bases and the V segment lost 2 bases, leaving 8 bases of the junction unmatched. This CDR3 spans 18 amino acids. In germline, CDR1 is MRHNA, CDR2 SNTAGT.

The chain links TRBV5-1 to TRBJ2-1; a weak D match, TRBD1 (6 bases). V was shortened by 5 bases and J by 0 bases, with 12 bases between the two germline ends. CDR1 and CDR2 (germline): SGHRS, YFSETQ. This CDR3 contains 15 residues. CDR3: CASSLGHNSYNEQFF. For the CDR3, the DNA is TGCGCCAGCAGTCTGGGACACAACTCCTACAATGAGCAGTTCTTC.

CDR3 nucleotides: TGTGCCAGCAGTTTTCACGCCGGCAGGGGCGATGATGAAAAACTGTTTTTT. This translates into CASSFHAGRGDDEKLFF. The V and J genes are TRBV28 and TRBJ1-4, with D maybe TRBD1 (6 bases). CDR1 is MDHEN, CDR2 SYDVKM, per germline. The CDR3 consists of 17 residues. The V gene lost 3 bases and the J gene lost 6 bases, with 20 bases spanning the gap.

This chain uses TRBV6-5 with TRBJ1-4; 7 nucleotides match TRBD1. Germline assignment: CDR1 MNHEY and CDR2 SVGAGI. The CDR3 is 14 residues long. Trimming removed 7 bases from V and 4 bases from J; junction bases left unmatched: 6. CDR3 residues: CASTRQGLNEKLFF. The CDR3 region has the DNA TGTGCCAGCACCCGACAGGGACTTAATGAAAAACTGTTTTTT.

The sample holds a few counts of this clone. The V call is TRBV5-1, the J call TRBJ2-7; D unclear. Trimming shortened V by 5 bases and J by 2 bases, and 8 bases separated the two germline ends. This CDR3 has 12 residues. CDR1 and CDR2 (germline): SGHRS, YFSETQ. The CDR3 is CASRAETYEQYF. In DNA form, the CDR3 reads TGCGCCAGCAGGGCGGAGACCTACGAGCAGTACTTC.

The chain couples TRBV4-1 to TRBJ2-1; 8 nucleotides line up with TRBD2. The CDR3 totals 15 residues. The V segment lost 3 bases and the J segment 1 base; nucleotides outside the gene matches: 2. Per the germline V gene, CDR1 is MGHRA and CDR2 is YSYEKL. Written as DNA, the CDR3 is TGCGCCAGCAGCCATATAGCGGGGTCCTACAATGAGCAGTTCTTC. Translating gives CASSHIAGSYNEQFF.

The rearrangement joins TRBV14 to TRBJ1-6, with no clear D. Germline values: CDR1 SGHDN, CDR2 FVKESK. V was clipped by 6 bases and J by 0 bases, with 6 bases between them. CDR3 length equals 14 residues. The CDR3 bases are TGTGCCAGCAGTGGGAGCTCCTATAATTCACCCCTCCACTTT. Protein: CASSGSSYNSPLHF.